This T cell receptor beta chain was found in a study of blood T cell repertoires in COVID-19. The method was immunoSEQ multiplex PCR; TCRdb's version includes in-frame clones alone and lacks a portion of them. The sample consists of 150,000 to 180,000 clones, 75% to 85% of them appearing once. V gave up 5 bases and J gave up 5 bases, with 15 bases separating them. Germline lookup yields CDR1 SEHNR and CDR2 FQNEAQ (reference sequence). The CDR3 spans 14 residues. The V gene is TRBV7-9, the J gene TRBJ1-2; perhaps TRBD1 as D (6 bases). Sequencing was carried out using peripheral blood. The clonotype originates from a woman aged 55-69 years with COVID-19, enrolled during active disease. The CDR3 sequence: CASSPGGGRYGYTF. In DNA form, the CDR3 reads TGTGCCAGCAGCCCTGGTGGGGGCCGGTATGGCTACACCTTC.